Following are 10 T cell receptor beta chains from one sample sequenced in a study of metastatic and nonmetastatic thyroid tumors. Through MiXCR, TCRdb re-clonotyped the PCR reads. The sample has roughly 64,000 clones; under 5% are singletons. Thyroid surgery was performed in patients who had received no treatment beforehand. The specimen was blood. The origin of the receptors is a female donor with papillary thyroid cancer or a benign thyroid nodule (not recorded which). Some clones in this sample may be carry-over from other donors' samples.

This clone was seen repeatedly, ten times or more. V usage is TRBV20-1 and J usage is TRBJ2-5; D gene unclear. V lost 3 bases and J lost 1, with 9 bases in between. Germline CDR1 reads DFQATT; CDR2 reads SNEGSKA (reference sequence). This CDR3 region has 13 residues. The DNA of the CDR3 is TGCAGTGCTAGTAAGACATTCCAAGAGACCCAGTACTTC. Its translation is CSASKTFQETQYF.

The chain joins TRBV19 to TRBJ1-3; D ambiguous. Germline CDR1 reads LNHDA; CDR2 reads SQIVND (reference sequence). The CDR3 loop spans 16 amino acids. V lost 5 bases to trimming and J lost 1 base, with 15 bases between them. CDR3 sequence (DNA): TGTGCCAGTAGTGACGCATACGGGGTATCTGGAAACACCATATATTTT. This translates into CASSDAYGVSGNTIYF.

This clone was counted many times. Here the CDR3 reads CASSEEGTGGYEQYF. The CDR3 nucleotides read TGTGCCAGCAGTGAAGAAGGGACAGGGGGCTACGAGCAGTACTTC. This chain links TRBV6-1 with TRBJ2-7; 11 positions agree with TRBD1. Germline CDR1 is MNHNS and CDR2 is SASEGT. With V trimmed by 1 base and J by 3 bases, 2 bases remained unmatched. The CDR3 has 15 amino acids.

V usage is TRBV20-1 and J usage is TRBJ1-1; unclear D gene. The CDR3 consists of 12 residues. Germline V gene sequence: CDR1 DFQATT, CDR2 SNEGSKA (reference sequence). The CDR3: CSPTAGNTEAFF. CDR3 in DNA: TGCAGCCCCACGGCGGGAAACACTGAAGCTTTCTTT.

This clone was seen a few times. J is TRBJ2-4 and V is TRBV18; 8 nucleotides agree with TRBD1. After removal of 1 base from V and 1 base from J, the junction contained 0 bases not matched to a gene. Germline lookup yields CDR1 KGHSH and CDR2 LQKENI. The CDR3 covers 15 residues. CDR3 DNA sequence: TGTGCCAGCTCACCACGGGACAGGGCCAAAAACATTCAGTACTTC. As protein: CASSPRDRAKNIQYF. Looking up the rest from reference TRBV18 and TRBJ2-4 gives the full variable domain: NAGVMQNPRHLVRRRGQEARLRCSPMKGHSHVYWYRQLPEEGLKFMVYLQKENIIDESGMPKERFSAEFPKEGPSILRIQQVVRGDSAAYFCASSPRDRAKNIQYFGAGTRLSVL.

Many counts were recorded for this clone. V gene TRBV5-1 combines with J gene TRBJ2-2; D possibly corresponds to TRBD2 (5 bases). The germline gives CDR1 SGHRS, CDR2 YFSETQ. CDR3 length equals 14 residues. Trimming shortened V by 4 bases and J by 3 bases, and 10 bases separated the two germline ends. DNA for the CDR3: TGCGCCAGCAGCACCCGGGATTACACCGGGGAGCTGTTTTTT. Residues: CASSTRDYTGELFF.

As concerns this clone: A read error may produce the germline difference seen at one junction end. J is TRBJ2-2 and V is TRBV12-3 or TRBV12-4, with D possibly TRBD1 on 6 matching bases. This CDR3 spans 17 amino acids. CDR3 nucleotides: TGTGCCAGCAGTGGGCGGAAAGGACAGTCTAACAGCGGGGAGCTGTTTTTT. It specifies CASSGRKGQSNSGELFF.

This clone has ten or more counts. Possible read error: a much larger clone is one base away. This rearrangement joins TRBV6-1 to TRBJ2-7; tentatively, D is TRBD1 (6 bases). This CDR3 comprises 14 residues. Looked up from germline, CDR1 is MNHNS and CDR2 is SASEGT. The chain's CDR3 is CACSPWGTTYEQYF. The CDR3, as DNA: TGTGCCTGCAGTCCCTGGGGGACAACCTACGAGCAGTACTTC.

This clone has a count of ten or more. The V and J genes are TRBV5-1 and TRBJ1-1; D is undetermined. The germline V gene encodes CDR1 SGHRS and CDR2 YFSETQ. The CDR3 contains 15 residues. The ends were cut back, 0 bases at V and 1 base at J, with 10 bases in the middle. In DNA, the CDR3 is TGCGCCAGCAGCTTGGGGCGTATCGGGAACACTGAAGCTTTCTTT. Protein sequence: CASSLGRIGNTEAFF.

About this clone itself: In this CDR3 the conserved last residue, phenylalanine or tryptophan, is missing, so a read error is likely. It is unclear where the CDR3 begins or ends on the DNA, so no DNA is shown, and the CDR3 is as TCRdb lists it. V usage is TRBV7-2 and J usage is TRBJ1-1. Germline lookup yields CDR1 SGHTA and CDR2 FQGNSA. The length of the CDR3 is 11 amino acids, counting both ends. The CDR3: CASSRDTEAFI.